This passage covers 5 T cell receptor beta chains from one sample sequenced in a study of monozygotic twins with inflammatory bowel disease. TCRdb re-called the 5' RACE reads, yielding one record per CDR3 amino acid sequence without DNA. Its clone listing holds approximately 400,000 distinct CDR3 sequences. What was sequenced was blood. Every receptor here comes from a human donor with ulcerative colitis or Crohn's disease, or a healthy co-twin of an affected twin (not recorded which).

The rearrangement links TRBV12-3 or TRBV12-4 to TRBJ1-2. The CDR3 length is 13 residues. This chain's CDR3 is CASSLQGRYGYTF.

This chain uses TRBV28 with TRBJ2-1; TCRdb proposes TRBD1, but this gene call is untestable without DNA. This CDR3 has 13 amino acids. CDR1 and CDR2 from the germline V gene are MDHEN and SYDVKM. CDR3 in amino acids: CASRGSLYNEQFF.

The rearrangement joins TRBV5-1 to TRBJ2-1; TCRdb selects TRBD1, and the lack of DNA leaves this call unchecked. The germline CDR1 and CDR2 sequences are SGHRS and YFSETQ. The length of the CDR3 is 16 residues. CDR3 amino acids: CASSLESAGGGYEQFF.

This chain joins TRBV12-3 or TRBV12-4 and TRBJ2-7; TCRdb designates TRBD2, a call that cannot be tested without DNA. This CDR3 comprises 14 residues. This CDR3 is CASTGLAGGNEQYF.

The rearrangement uses TRBV7-9 and TRBJ1-5; TCRdb proposes TRBD1, but this gene call is untestable without DNA. Germline lookup yields CDR1 SEHNR and CDR2 FQNEAQ (reference sequence). The CDR3 is 15 residues long. CDR3 amino acids: CASSLGQGLSQPQHF.